Following are 23 T cell receptor beta chains from one sample sequenced in a study of shared T cell receptors in the human thymus. Clones were sequenced by immunoSEQ multiplex PCR, and TCRdb holds only the in-frame ones, with some missing. This table holds approximately 760,000 clones, 70% to 90% found once. These data also formed part of another study, on human thymus T cells.

The sample comprised thymocytes. The receptor source for this set is a girl under three years old with a congenital heart defect.

The V gene is TRBV5-6, the J gene TRBJ2-4; 14 bases are a match to TRBD2. Looked up from germline, CDR1 is SGHDT and CDR2 is YYEEEE. The CDR3 runs to 18 residues. With 6 bases clipped from V and 3 bases from J, the junction kept 11 bases outside the gene matches. The CDR3 region has the DNA TGTGCCAGCACCCCGGGACTAGCGGGGGTCGGCGTCAAAAACATTCAGTACTTC. Its translation: CASTPGLAGVGVKNIQYF.

This chain connects TRBV5-1 to TRBJ2-7, with 8 bases that match TRBD2. This CDR3 is 17 amino acids long. V gave up 0 bases and J gave up 0 bases; unmatched junction bases: 8. Germline CDR1 is SGHRS and CDR2 is YFSETQ. The CDR3 region is CASSLVAGGGHSYEQYF. The CDR3 DNA is TGCGCCAGCAGCTTGGTGGCGGGGGGAGGGCACTCCTACGAGCAGTACTTC.

The gene calls are TRBV27 and TRBJ2-1, with 11 bases matching TRBD2. CDR1 is MNHEY and CDR2 is SMNVEV in the germline V gene (reference sequence). The trim removed 6 bases at V and 4 bases at J, leaving 14 bases unmatched. The CDR3 length is 18 residues. In nucleotides, the CDR3 is TGTGCCAGCAGGAGCAAGCTAGCGGGGGGTCGACTTTACAATGAGCAGTTCTTC. It yields the protein CASRSKLAGGRLYNEQFF.

The chain links TRBV4-1 to TRBJ2-1; possibly TRBD1 for D (5 bases). With 3 bases removed from V and 5 bases from J, the gap between germline ends came to 26 bases. The V gene's germline CDR1 is MGHRA and CDR2 YSYEKL. The CDR3 sequence is 19 residues long. As DNA, the CDR3 is TGCGCCAGCAGCCATAGATGCCCATTTCAGGGAAGACCAAACAATGAGCAGTTCTTC. Residues: CASSHRCPFQGRPNNEQFF.

V gene TRBV6-1 combines with J gene TRBJ1-2; D may be TRBD1 (5 bases). The CDR3 is 13 amino acids. Germline CDR1 is MNHNS and CDR2 is SASEGT. Between the trimmed V and J ends, which lost 2 bases and 6 bases, there was a span of 10 bases. CDR3 in DNA: TGTGCCAGCAGTGAACCGGGGGTGAATGGCTACACCTTC. This encodes CASSEPGVNGYTF.

The V and J genes are TRBV7-9 and TRBJ1-2; D remains unclear. Germline V lookup: CDR1 SEHNR, CDR2 FQNEAQ (reference sequence). CDR3 length equals 17 residues. Trimming cost V 4 bases and J 5 bases, with 23 bases left between them. In DNA form, the CDR3 reads TGTGCCAGCAGCTCCCACGCGCGGGTTCCCCAGAAATATGGCTACACCTTC. It translates to CASSSHARVPQKYGYTF. Full variable domain (rest looked up from reference TRBV7-9 and TRBJ1-2): DTGVSQNPRHKITKRGQNVTFRCDPISEHNRLYWYRQTLGQGPEFLTYFQNEAQLEKSRLLSDRFSAERPKGSFSTLEIQRTEQGDSAMYLCASSSHARVPQKYGYTFGSGTRLTVV.

The CDR3 protein is CASSLLDRRENTEAFF. Here the CDR3 DNA reads TGTGCCAGCAGCTTGTTAGACAGAAGAGAGAACACTGAAGCTTTCTTT. This chain connects TRBV7-9 to TRBJ1-1; TRBD1 might be the D (5 bases). Trimming removed 3 bases from V and 1 base from J, with 15 bases in between. The germline CDR1 and CDR2 sequences are SEHNR and FQNEAQ (reference sequence). The CDR3 totals 16 residues.

The V gene is TRBV4-1, the J gene TRBJ1-3, with no clear D. The V gene lost 0 bases and the J gene lost 0 bases, with 9 bases spanning the gap. CDR1 MGHRA and CDR2 YSYEKL come from the germline V gene. The CDR3 is 16 residues long. This CDR3 is CASSQDLASSGNTIYF. Here the CDR3 DNA reads TGCGCCAGCAGCCAAGATCTCGCCAGCTCTGGAAACACCATATATTTT.

The sample holds one count of this clone. V usage is TRBV9 and J usage is TRBJ2-1, with 11 bases that match TRBD2. Unmatched junction bases numbered 18, after V lost 4 bases and J lost 9 bases. CDR3 length equals 18 residues. From germline, CDR1 is SGDLS and CDR2 YYNGEE. In DNA form, the CDR3 reads TGTGCCAGCAGCCCCCCCGGGTCTAGCGGGGGGACTTCGCTTGAGCAGTTCTTC. This gives the protein CASSPPGSSGGTSLEQFF.

This clone was recorded once. The genes are TRBV7-8 and TRBJ2-1; D not certain. Germline V CDR1 and CDR2: SGHVS, FQNEAQ. CDR3 size: 13 residues. Trimming left V 5 bases short and J 8 bases short, with 13 bases between. The CDR3 region is CASSPPLVYEQFF. The CDR3 DNA reads TGTGCCAGCAGCCCCCCGCTAGTTTATGAGCAGTTCTTC.

The CDR3, as DNA: TGCGCCAGCAGCCCAAGGACACATAATTCACCCCTCCACTTT. It specifies CASSPRTHNSPLHF. The chain joins TRBV4-1 to TRBJ1-6; a possible D gene is TRBD1 (5 bases). With 4 bases removed from V and 5 bases from J, the gap between germline ends came to 9 bases. This CDR3 has 14 amino acids. Germline loops: CDR1 MGHRA, CDR2 YSYEKL.

This chain joins TRBV7-6 and TRBJ1-2; TRBD1 aligns across 7 bases. In germline, CDR1 is SGHVS, CDR2 FNYEAQ. The CDR3 is made up of 13 amino acids. Trimming took 4 bases from V and 8 from J; bases not matched to a gene: 7. Written as DNA, the CDR3 is TGTGCCAGCAGCTCCGACAGGGTTGAAGGCTACACCTTC. Its protein is CASSSDRVEGYTF.

This chain links TRBV5-6 with TRBJ2-7; 9 bases are shared with TRBD1. Looked up from germline, CDR1 is SGHDT and CDR2 is YYEEEE. J gave up 3 bases and V 4 bases, and 8 bases lay outside the gene matches. The CDR3 covers 15 residues. The CDR3 nucleotides read TGTGCCAGCAGCGTAGACAGGGGGATATTCTACGAGCAGTACTTC. This encodes CASSVDRGIFYEQYF.

This chain joins TRBV4-3 and TRBJ1-1; D remains ambiguous. V lost 1 base, J lost 7 bases, and 13 bases lay in between. The CDR3 sequence is 14 residues long. The germline gives CDR1 LGHNA, CDR2 YSLEER. The CDR3 sequence: CASSQVHSGREAFF. DNA of the CDR3: TGCGCCAGCAGCCAAGTCCATTCAGGCCGTGAAGCTTTCTTT.

The V and J genes are TRBV6-1 and TRBJ1-2; perhaps TRBD1 as D (5 bases). CDR1 and CDR2 from the germline V gene are MNHNS and SASEGT. The V end lost 8 bases, the J end lost 5 bases, and 18 bases lay between the germline ends. The length of the CDR3 is 14 residues. CDR3 nucleotides: TGTGCCAGCTATGACAGCCTCAGAGGTTATGGCTACACCTTC. It yields the protein CASYDSLRGYGYTF.

The gene calls are TRBV4-1 and TRBJ1-2, with 8 bases identical to TRBD1. The CDR3 extends over 17 amino acids. The germline CDR1 and CDR2 sequences are MGHRA and YSYEKL. V was pared by 4 bases and J by 5 bases, with 15 bases of the junction left unmatched. The CDR3 reads CASSPMDRAPFSYGYTF. As DNA, the CDR3 is TGCGCCAGCAGCCCAATGGACAGGGCCCCCTTTAGTTATGGCTACACCTTC.

This clone appeared once. The junction does not match germline at one end; this may be a read error. The rearrangement links TRBV5-5 to TRBJ1-2, with D possibly TRBD1 on 6 matching bases. CDR3 size: 14 residues. Germline V lookup: CDR1 SGHKS, CDR2 YYEKEE (reference sequence). CDR3 sequence (DNA): TGTGCCAGCAGCTTGGAATGTCTGTGGGACACGCTCATCTTC. Its translation is CASSLECLWDTLIF.

This clone appeared a single time. The chain is built from TRBV2 and TRBJ2-3; 9 bases are shared with TRBD2. Per the germline V gene, CDR1 is SNHLY and CDR2 is FYNNEI. J gave up 5 bases and V 7 bases, and 7 bases lay outside the gene matches. This CDR3 spans 14 amino acids. The CDR3 loop is CASIGGGALDTQYF. The CDR3 nucleotides read TGTGCCAGCATCGGCGGGGGGGCTTTAGATACGCAGTATTTT.

The chain joins TRBV18 to TRBJ1-1; 9 nucleotides align to TRBD1. The CDR3 length is 18 residues. The trim removed 0 bases at V and 0 bases at J, leaving 8 bases unmatched. Per germline, CDR1 KGHSH and CDR2 LQKENI. This chain's CDR3 is CASSPPRTGDSMNTEAFF. In DNA form, the CDR3 reads TGTGCCAGCTCACCACCGAGGACAGGGGACTCGATGAACACTGAAGCTTTCTTT.

V and J are TRBV5-4 and TRBJ1-2; maybe TRBD1 (6 bases). Trimming took off 4 bases at V and 7 bases at J, with 14 bases between the two ends. Germline V gene lookup returns CDR1 SGHNT and CDR2 YYREEE (reference sequence). This CDR3 contains 13 residues. As DNA, the CDR3 is TGTGCCAGCAGCGCGGGGGGGGCGCGTGGCTACACCTTC. It codes for CASSAGGARGYTF. Together with reference TRBV5-4 and TRBJ1-2, the CDR3 gives the full variable domain: ETGVTQSPTHLIKTRGQQVTLRCSSQSGHNTVSWYQQALGQGPQFIFQYYREEENGRGNFPPRFSGLQFPNYSSELNVNALELDDSALYLCASSAGGARGYTFGSGTRLTVV.

The chain links TRBV7-2 to TRBJ1-6; the match to TRBD1 covers 7 bases. J gave up 3 bases and V 1 base, and 0 bases lay outside the gene matches. The CDR3 has 15 amino acids. Germline-derived CDR1 and CDR2 are SGHTA and FQGNSA. Here the CDR3 reads CASSLGQGYNSPLHF. Written as DNA, the CDR3 is TGTGCCAGCAGCTTAGGACAGGGCTATAATTCACCCCTCCACTTT.

The chain employs TRBV7-8 and TRBJ2-7; D unresolved. Germline-derived CDR1 and CDR2 are SGHVS and FQNEAQ. The CDR3 is made up of 13 amino acids. The V end lost 3 bases, the J end lost 4 bases, and 10 bases lay between the germline ends. The CDR3 loop reads CASSFLPLYEQYF. The CDR3 DNA follows: TGTGCCAGCAGCTTTCTTCCCTTATACGAGCAGTACTTC.

V and J are TRBV19 and TRBJ1-5, with TRBD1 as a possible D gene (5 bases). V was pared by 5 bases and J by 0 bases, with 11 bases between. This CDR3 spans 15 amino acids. Germline assignment: CDR1 LNHDA and CDR2 SQIVND (reference sequence). The chain's CDR3 is CASSSGGYSNQPQHF. DNA for the CDR3: TGTGCCAGTAGTTCCGGGGGATATAGCAATCAGCCCCAGCATTTT.